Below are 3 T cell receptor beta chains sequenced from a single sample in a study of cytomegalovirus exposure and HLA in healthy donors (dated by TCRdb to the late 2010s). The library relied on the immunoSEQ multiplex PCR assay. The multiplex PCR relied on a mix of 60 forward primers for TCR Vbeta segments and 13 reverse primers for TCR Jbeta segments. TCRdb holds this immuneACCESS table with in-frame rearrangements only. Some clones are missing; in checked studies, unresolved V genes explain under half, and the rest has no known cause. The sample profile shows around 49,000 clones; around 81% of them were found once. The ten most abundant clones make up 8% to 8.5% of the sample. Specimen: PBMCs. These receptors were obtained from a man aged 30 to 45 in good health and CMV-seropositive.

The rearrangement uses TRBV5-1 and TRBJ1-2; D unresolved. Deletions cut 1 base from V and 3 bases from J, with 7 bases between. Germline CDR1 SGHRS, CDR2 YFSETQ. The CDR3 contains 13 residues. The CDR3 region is CASSLQVHYGYTF. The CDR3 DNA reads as TGCGCCAGCAGCTTGCAGGTACACTATGGCTACACCTTC.

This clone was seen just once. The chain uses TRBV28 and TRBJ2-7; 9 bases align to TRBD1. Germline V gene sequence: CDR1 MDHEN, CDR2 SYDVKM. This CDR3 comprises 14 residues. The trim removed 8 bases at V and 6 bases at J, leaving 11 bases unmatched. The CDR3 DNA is TGTGCCAGCGGGCGGACAGGGGTTTTGGGCGAGCAGTACTTC. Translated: CASGRTGVLGEQYF.

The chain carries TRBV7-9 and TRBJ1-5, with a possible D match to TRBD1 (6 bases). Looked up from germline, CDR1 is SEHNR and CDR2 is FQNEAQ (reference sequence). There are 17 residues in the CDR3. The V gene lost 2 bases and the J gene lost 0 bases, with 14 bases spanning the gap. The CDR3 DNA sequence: TGTGCCAGCAGCTTATTTTCTGGACAGTATAGCAATCAGCCCCAGCATTTT. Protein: CASSLFSGQYSNQPQHF.